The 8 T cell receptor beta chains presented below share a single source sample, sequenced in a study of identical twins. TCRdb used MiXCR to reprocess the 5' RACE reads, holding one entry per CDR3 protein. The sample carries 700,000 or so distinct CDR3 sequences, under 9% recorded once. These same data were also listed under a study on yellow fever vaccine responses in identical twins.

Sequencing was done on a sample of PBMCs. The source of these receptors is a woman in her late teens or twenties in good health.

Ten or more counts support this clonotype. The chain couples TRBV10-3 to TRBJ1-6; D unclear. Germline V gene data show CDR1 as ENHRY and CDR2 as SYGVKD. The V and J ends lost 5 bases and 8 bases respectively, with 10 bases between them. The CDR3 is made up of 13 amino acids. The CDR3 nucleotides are TGTGCCATCAGTTCAAATCGGGATTCACCCCTCCACTTT. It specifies CAISSNRDSPLHF.

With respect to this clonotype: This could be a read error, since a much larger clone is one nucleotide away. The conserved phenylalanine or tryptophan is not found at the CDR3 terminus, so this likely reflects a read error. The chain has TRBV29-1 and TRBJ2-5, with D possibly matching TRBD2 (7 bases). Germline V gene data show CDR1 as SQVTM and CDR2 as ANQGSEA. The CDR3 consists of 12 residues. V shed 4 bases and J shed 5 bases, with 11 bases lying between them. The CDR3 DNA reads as TGCAGCGTTGCCGGGGGGCCGGAGACCCAGTACGTC. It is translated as CSVAGGPETQYV.

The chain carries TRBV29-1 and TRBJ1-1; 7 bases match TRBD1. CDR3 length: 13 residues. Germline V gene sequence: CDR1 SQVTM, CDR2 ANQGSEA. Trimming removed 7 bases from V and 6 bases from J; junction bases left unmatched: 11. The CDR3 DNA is TGCAGCGCAGAACAGGGGTTACCGGCTGAAGCTTTCTTT. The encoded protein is CSAEQGLPAEAFF.

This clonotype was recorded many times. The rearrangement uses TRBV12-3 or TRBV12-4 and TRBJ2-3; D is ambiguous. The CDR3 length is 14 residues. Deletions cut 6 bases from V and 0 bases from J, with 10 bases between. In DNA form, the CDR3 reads TGTGCCAGCAGGGGCCCCTTGAGCACAGATACGCAGTATTTT. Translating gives CASRGPLSTDTQYF.

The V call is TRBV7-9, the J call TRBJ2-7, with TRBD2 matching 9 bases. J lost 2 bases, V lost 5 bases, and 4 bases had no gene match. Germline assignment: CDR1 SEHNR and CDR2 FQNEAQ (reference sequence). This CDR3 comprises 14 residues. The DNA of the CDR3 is TGTGCCAGCAGCGAGCGGGAGGATCCCTACGAGCAGTACTTC. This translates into CASSEREDPYEQYF.

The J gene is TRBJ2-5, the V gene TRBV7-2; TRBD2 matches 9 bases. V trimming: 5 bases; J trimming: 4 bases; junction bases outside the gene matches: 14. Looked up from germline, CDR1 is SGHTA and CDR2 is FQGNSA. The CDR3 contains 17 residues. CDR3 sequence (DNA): TGTGCCAGCAGCCGAGGGGCGGGAGGGCCGGTAGCAGAGACCCAGTACTTC. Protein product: CASSRGAGGPVAETQYF.

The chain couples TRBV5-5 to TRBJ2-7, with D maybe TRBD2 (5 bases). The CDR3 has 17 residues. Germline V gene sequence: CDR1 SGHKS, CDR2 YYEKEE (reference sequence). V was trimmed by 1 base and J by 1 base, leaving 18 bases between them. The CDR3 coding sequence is TGTGCCAGCAGCTTGCGATTGAAGAGGGCCGTATCCTACGAGCAGTACTTC. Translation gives CASSLRLKRAVSYEQYF.

The CDR3 is CASGPRRETQYF. In DNA, the CDR3 is TGTGCTAGTGGTCCCCGCCGGGAGACCCAGTACTTC. The chain has TRBV12-5 and TRBJ2-5; no firm D call. The CDR3 is 12 residues long. CDR1 LGHNT and CDR2 FRNRAP come from the germline V gene. V lost 5 bases, J lost 5 bases, and 9 bases lay in between.